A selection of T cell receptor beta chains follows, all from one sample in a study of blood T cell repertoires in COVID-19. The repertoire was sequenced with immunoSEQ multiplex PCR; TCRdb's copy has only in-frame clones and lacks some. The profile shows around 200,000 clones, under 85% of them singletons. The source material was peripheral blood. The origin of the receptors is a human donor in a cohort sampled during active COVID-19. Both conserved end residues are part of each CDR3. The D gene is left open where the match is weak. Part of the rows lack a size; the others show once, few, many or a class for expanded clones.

cdr3_aa: CASSQAPRQGSYEQYF
cdr3_nt: TGCGCCAGCAGTCAAGCCCCGAGACAGGGGTCTTACGAGCAGTACTTC
j_call: TRBJ2-7
d_call: TRBD1
v_call: TRBV23-1
clone_size: -

cdr3_aa: CASSYRWGAFEKLFF
cdr3_nt: TGTGCCAGCAGCTATCGGTGGGGAGCGTTTGAAAAACTGTTTTTT
j_call: TRBJ1-4
d_call: -
v_call: TRBV27
clone_size: -

cdr3_aa: CASSPGGRGITGELFF
cdr3_nt: TGCGCCAGCAGCCCGGGAGGGCGGGGGATCACCGGGGAGCTGTTTTTT
j_call: TRBJ2-2
d_call: TRBD2
v_call: TRBV5-1
clone_size: -

cdr3_aa: CASSQISTDTQYF
cdr3_nt: TGCGCCAGCAGCCAAATATCCACAGATACGCAGTATTTT
j_call: TRBJ2-3
d_call: -
v_call: TRBV4-1
clone_size: -

cdr3_aa: CASSLGSRTQTGGELFF
cdr3_nt: TGTGCCAGCAGCTTAGGGTCGCGGACCCAAACAGGCGGGGAGCTGTTTTTT
j_call: TRBJ2-2
d_call: -
v_call: TRBV7-3
clone_size: -

cdr3_aa: CASSRQGGRSNYGYTF
cdr3_nt: TGTGCCAGCAGTCGACAGGGGGGCCGATCTAACTATGGCTACACCTTC
j_call: TRBJ1-2
d_call: TRBD1
v_call: TRBV6-6
clone_size: -

cdr3_aa: CASSFVQGATGELFF
cdr3_nt: TGTGCCAGCAGTTTTGTTCAGGGGGCCACCGGGGAGCTGTTTTTT
j_call: TRBJ2-2
d_call: TRBD1
v_call: TRBV27
clone_size: -

cdr3_aa: CASSPRALRGAHEQYF
cdr3_nt: TGTGCCAGCAGTCCCCGGGCCTTGCGGGGGGCCCACGAGCAGTACTTC
j_call: TRBJ2-7
d_call: TRBD2
v_call: TRBV6-2/TRBV6-3
clone_size: -

cdr3_aa: CASSIIARSYGYTF
cdr3_nt: TGTGCCAGTAGTATAATTGCCCGGAGCTATGGCTACACCTTC
j_call: TRBJ1-2
d_call: -
v_call: TRBV19
clone_size: -

cdr3_aa: CASSPTRQNNQPQHF
cdr3_nt: TGCGCCAGCAGCCCCACGAGGCAGAACAATCAGCCCCAGCATTTT
j_call: TRBJ1-5
d_call: -
v_call: TRBV4-1
clone_size: once

cdr3_aa: CASSGTQSSSYEQYF
cdr3_nt: TGTGCCAGCAGTGGAACACAGTCAAGCTCCTACGAGCAGTACTTC
j_call: TRBJ2-7
d_call: -
v_call: TRBV2
clone_size: once

cdr3_aa: CASSIRSPGQGPMNTEAFF
cdr3_nt: TGTGCCAGTAGTATAAGGTCGCCGGGACAGGGCCCCATGAACACTGAAGCTTTCTTT
j_call: TRBJ1-1
d_call: TRBD1
v_call: TRBV19
clone_size: -

cdr3_aa: CASSRRDSPNYGYTF
cdr3_nt: TGTGCCAGCAGCCGGCGGGACAGCCCTAACTATGGCTACACCTTC
j_call: TRBJ1-2
d_call: TRBD1
v_call: TRBV3-1/TRBV3-2
clone_size: -

cdr3_aa: CASSLSVIGNQGDTQYF
cdr3_nt: TGTGCCAGCAGCCTAAGCGTCATCGGAAACCAGGGCGATACGCAGTATTTT
j_call: TRBJ2-3
d_call: -
v_call: TRBV4-2
clone_size: once

cdr3_aa: CASSDVAGVNEQFF
cdr3_nt: TGTGCCAGCAGTGATGTTGCGGGGGTAAATGAGCAGTTCTTC
j_call: TRBJ2-1
d_call: TRBD2
v_call: TRBV2
clone_size: -

cdr3_aa: CASSTSGIWAEAFF
cdr3_nt: TGTGCCAGCAGCACTTCGGGGATATGGGCTGAAGCTTTCTTT
j_call: TRBJ1-1
d_call: -
v_call: TRBV5-6
clone_size: -

cdr3_aa: CASSESGRLYGYTF
cdr3_nt: TGTGCCAGCAGTGAATCCGGCAGACTCTATGGCTACACCTTC
j_call: TRBJ1-2
d_call: -
v_call: TRBV2
clone_size: -

cdr3_aa: CASSLGVLLGQGLTYNEQFF
cdr3_nt: TGCGCCAGCAGCTTGGGGGTTTTGTTAGGACAGGGGTTAACCTACAATGAGCAGTTCTTC
j_call: TRBJ2-1
d_call: TRBD1
v_call: TRBV5-1
clone_size: -

cdr3_aa: CASSPRLAGGGETQYF
cdr3_nt: TGTGCCAGCTCACCACGCCTAGCGGGGGGGGGAGAGACCCAGTACTTC
j_call: TRBJ2-5
d_call: TRBD2
v_call: TRBV18
clone_size: -

cdr3_aa: CASSQDRASITYNEQFF
cdr3_nt: TGTGCCAGCAGCCAAGATCGGGCTAGCATCACCTACAATGAGCAGTTCTTC
j_call: TRBJ2-1
d_call: -
v_call: TRBV4-2
clone_size: -

cdr3_aa: CASSLASWDTRYTGELFF
cdr3_nt: TGTGCCAGCAGCTTAGCTTCTTGGGACACACGTTACACCGGGGAGCTGTTTTTT
j_call: TRBJ2-2
d_call: -
v_call: TRBV11-3
clone_size: -

cdr3_aa: CATSRGPTGQGMTEAFF
cdr3_nt: TGTGCCACCAGCAGAGGACCTACCGGACAGGGTATGACTGAAGCTTTCTTT
j_call: TRBJ1-1
d_call: TRBD1
v_call: TRBV15
clone_size: many